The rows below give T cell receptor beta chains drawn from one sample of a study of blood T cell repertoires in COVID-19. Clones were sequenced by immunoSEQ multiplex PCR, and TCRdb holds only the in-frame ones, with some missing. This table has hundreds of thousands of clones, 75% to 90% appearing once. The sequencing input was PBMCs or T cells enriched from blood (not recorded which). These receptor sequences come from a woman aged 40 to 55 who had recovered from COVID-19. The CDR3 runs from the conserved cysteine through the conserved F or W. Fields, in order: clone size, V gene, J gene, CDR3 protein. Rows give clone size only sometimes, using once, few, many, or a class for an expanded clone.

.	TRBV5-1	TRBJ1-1	CASSSGTWAEAFF
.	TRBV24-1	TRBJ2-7	CATSEGTSYEQYF
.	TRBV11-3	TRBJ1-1	CASSRQAGEAFF
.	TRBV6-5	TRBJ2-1	CASRPSGVTYNEQFF
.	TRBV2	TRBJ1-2	CASSLGGTNYGYTF
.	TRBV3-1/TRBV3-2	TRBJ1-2	CASSRGQGRTVSYTF
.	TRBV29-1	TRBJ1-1	CSADTEAFF
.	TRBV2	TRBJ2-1	CASSETGGPTDEQFF
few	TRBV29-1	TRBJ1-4	CSVGGTGKQGGLFF
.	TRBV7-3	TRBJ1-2	CASSLQGGPSSGYTF